This T cell receptor beta chain was documented in a study of somatic mutations in cytotoxic T cells in rheumatoid arthritis. As for the study in general: Prior to any treatment and right after diagnosis, patient blood (less than 34 ml EDTA) was drawn.

As for this clone: What it binds is not known.

Study observations and caveats: Among roughly 71 patients, under 10 showed a largest CD8+ clone that surpassed 20% of CD8+ cells.

Per the authors' pipeline: Seldom did patient CD8+ clones exceeding 1% match published virus-specific TCRB sequences. TCRdb keeps only in-frame clones here, not all; method: immunoSEQ multiplex PCR. Clone size and the V and J calls come from that table; the DNA yielded D and trimming. The sample lists roughly 32,000 clones, around 83% occurring once. Germline V gives CDR1 SGHDT, CDR2 YYEEEE. The CDR3 has 11 amino acids. Deletions cut 2 bases from V and 6 bases from J, with 3 bases between. This sequence originates from an adult with rheumatoid arthritis. Sequencing was performed on CD8+ T cells sorted from blood. The chain has TRBV5-6 and TRBJ2-1; D not certain. CDR3 sequence (DNA): TGTGCCAGCAGCTTTAGCAATGAGCAGTTCTTC. It codes for CASSFSNEQFF.